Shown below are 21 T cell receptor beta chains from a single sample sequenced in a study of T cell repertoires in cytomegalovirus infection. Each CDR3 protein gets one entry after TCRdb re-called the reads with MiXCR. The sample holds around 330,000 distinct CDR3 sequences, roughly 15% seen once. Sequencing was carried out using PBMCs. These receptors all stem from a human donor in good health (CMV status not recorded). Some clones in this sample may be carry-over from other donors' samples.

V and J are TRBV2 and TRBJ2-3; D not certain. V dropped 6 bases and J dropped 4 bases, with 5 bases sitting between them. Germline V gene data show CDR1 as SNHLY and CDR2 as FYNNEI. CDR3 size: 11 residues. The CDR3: CASSAADTQYF. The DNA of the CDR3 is TGTGCCAGCAGCGCTGCAGATACGCAGTATTTT.

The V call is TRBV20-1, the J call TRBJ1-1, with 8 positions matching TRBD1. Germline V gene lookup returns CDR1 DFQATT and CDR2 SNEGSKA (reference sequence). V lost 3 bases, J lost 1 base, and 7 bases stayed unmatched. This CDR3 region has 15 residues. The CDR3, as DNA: TGCAGTGCTAGGAGGCCAGGGGGCACGAACACTGAAGCTTTCTTT. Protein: CSARRPGGTNTEAFF.

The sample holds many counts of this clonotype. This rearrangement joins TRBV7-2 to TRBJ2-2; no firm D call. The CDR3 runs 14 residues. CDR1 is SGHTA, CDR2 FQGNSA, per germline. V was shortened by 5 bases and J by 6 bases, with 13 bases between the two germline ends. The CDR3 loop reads CASSLDTAAGELFF. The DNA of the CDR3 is TGTGCCAGCAGCCTTGACACGGCCGCCGGGGAGCTGTTTTTT.

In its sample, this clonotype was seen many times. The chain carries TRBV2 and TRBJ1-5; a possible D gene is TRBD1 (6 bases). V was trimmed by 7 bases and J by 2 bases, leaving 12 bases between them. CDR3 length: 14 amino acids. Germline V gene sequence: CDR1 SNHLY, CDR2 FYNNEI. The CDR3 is CASTRTDRNQPQHF. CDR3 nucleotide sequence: TGTGCCAGCACAAGGACAGACCGCAATCAGCCCCAGCATTTT. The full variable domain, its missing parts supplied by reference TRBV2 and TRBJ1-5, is EPEVTQTPSHQVTQMGQEVILRCVPISNHLYFYWYRQILGQKVEFLVSFYNNEISEKSEIFDDQFSVERPDGSNFTLKIRSTKLEDSAMYFCASTRTDRNQPQHFGDGTRLSIL.

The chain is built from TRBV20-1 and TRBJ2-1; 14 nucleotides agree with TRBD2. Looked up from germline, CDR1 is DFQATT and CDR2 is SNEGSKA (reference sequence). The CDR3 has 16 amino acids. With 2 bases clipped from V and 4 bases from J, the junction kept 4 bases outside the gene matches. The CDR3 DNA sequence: TGCAGTGCTAGACGACTAGCGGGGGGGACATACAATGAGCAGTTCTTC. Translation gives CSARRLAGGTYNEQFF.

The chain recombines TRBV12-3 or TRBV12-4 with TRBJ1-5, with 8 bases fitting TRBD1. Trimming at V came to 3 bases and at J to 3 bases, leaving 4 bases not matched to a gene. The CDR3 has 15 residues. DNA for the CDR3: TGTGCCAGCAGTTTGATACAGGGGGACAATCAGCCCCAGCATTTT. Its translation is CASSLIQGDNQPQHF.

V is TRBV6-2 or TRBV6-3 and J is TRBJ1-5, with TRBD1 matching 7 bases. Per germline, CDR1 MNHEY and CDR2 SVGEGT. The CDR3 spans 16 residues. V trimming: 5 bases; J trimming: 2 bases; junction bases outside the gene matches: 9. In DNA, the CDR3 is TGTGCCAGCAGTACCCCGACAGGGTTAGGCAATCAGCCCCAGCATTTT. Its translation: CASSTPTGLGNQPQHF.

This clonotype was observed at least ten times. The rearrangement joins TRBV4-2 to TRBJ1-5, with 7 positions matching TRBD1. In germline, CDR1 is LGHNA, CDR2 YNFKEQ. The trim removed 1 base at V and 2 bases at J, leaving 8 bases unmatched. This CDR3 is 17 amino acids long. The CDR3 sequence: CASSQASRDRGNQPQHF. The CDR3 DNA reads TGTGCCAGCAGCCAAGCGTCTCGTGACAGGGGCAATCAGCCCCAGCATTTT.

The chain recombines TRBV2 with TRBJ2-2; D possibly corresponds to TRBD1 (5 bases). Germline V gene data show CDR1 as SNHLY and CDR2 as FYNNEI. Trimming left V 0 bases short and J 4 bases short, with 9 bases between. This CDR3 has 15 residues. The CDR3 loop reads CASSEALGATGELFF. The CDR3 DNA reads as TGTGCCAGCAGTGAAGCGCTTGGGGCCACCGGGGAGCTGTTTTTT.

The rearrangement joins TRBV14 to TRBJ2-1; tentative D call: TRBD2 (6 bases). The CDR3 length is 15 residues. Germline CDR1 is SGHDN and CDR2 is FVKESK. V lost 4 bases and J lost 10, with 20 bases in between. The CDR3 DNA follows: TGTGCCAGCAGCCGCCCCTGGGGACTCAGGTCGGAGCAGTTCTTC. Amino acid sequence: CASSRPWGLRSEQFF. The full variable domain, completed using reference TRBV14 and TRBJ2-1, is EAGVTQFPSHSVIEKGQTVTLRCDPISGHDNLYWYRRVMGKEIKFLLHFVKESKQDESGMPNNRFLAERTGGTYSTLKVQPAELEDSGVYFCASSRPWGLRSEQFFGPGTRLTVL.

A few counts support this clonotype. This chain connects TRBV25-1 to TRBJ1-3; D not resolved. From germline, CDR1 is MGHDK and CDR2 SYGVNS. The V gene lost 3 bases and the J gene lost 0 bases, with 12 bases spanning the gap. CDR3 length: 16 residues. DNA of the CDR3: TGTGCCAGCAGTGACCGTGGACGGAACTCTGGAAACACCATATATTTT. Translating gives CASSDRGRNSGNTIYF.

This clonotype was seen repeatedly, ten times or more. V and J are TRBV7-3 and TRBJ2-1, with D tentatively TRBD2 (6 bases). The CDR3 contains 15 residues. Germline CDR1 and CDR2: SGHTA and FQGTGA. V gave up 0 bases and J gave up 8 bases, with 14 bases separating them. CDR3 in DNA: TGTGCCAGCAGCTTAACTTCGACTAGTAGCCATGAGCAGTTCTTC. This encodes CASSLTSTSSHEQFF.

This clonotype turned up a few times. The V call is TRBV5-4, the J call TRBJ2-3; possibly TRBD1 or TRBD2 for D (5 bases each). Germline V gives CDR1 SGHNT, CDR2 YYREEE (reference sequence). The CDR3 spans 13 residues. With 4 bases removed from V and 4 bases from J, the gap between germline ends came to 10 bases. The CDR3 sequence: CASSPRGADTQYF. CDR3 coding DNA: TGTGCCAGCAGCCCCCGGGGCGCAGATACGCAGTATTTT.

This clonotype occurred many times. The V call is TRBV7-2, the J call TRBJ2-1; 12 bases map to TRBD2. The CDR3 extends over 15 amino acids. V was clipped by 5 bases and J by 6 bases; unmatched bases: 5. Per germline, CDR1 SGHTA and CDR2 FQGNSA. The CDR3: CASSPTSGGINEQFF. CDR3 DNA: TGTGCCAGCAGCCCCACTAGCGGGGGGATCAATGAGCAGTTCTTC. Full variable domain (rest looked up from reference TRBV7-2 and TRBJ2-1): GAGVSQSPSNKVTEKGKDVELRCDPISGHTALYWYRQSLGQGLEFLIYFQGNSAPDKSGLPSDRFSAERTGGSVSTLTIQRTQQEDSAVYLCASSPTSGGINEQFFGPGTRLTVL.

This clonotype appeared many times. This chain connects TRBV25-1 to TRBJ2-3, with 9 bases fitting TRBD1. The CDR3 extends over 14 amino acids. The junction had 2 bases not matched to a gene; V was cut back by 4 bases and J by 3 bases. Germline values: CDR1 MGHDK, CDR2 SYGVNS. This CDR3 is CASSATGGTDTQYF. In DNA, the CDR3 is TGTGCCAGCAGTGCGACAGGGGGGACAGATACGCAGTATTTT.

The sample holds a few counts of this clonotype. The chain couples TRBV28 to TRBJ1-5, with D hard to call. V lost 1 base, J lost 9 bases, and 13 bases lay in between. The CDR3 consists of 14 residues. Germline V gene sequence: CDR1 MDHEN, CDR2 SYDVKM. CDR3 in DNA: TGTGCCAGCAGTTTATCTCGCAGTCCCTCGCCCCAGCATTTT. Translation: CASSLSRSPSPQHF.

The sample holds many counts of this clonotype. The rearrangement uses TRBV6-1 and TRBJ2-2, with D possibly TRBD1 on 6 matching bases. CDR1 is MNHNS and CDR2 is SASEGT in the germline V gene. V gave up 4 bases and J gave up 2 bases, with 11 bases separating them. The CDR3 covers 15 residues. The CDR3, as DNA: TGTGCCAGCAGTGGCCCGGACAGCAACACCGGGGAGCTGTTTTTT. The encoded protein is CASSGPDSNTGELFF.

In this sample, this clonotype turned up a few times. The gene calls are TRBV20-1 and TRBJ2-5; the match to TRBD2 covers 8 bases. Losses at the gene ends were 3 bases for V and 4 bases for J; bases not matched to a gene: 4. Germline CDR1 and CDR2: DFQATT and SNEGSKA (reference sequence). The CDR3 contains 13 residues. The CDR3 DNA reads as TGCAGTGCTAGCGGGGGGGGACCAGAGACCCAGTACTTC. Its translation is CSASGGGPETQYF.

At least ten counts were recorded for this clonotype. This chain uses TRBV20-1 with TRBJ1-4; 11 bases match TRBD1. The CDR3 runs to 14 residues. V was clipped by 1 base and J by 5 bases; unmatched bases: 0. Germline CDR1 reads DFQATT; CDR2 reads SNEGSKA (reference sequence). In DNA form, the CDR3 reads TGCAGTGCTAGAGGGACAGGGGGCAATGAAAAACTGTTTTTT. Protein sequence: CSARGTGGNEKLFF.

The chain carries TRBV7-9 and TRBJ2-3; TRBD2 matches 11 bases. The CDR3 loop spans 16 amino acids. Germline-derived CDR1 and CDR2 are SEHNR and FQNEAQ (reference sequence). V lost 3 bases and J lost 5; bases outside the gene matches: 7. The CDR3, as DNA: TGTGCCAGCAGCTTTGGTAGCGGGGGGGCCGGAGATACGCAGTATTTT. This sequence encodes CASSFGSGGAGDTQYF.

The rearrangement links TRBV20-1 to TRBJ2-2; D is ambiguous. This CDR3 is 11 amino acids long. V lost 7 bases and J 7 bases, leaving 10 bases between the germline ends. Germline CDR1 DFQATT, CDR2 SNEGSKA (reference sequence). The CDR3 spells CSVSGGGELFF. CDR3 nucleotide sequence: TGCAGTGTCTCCGGTGGCGGGGAGCTGTTTTTT.